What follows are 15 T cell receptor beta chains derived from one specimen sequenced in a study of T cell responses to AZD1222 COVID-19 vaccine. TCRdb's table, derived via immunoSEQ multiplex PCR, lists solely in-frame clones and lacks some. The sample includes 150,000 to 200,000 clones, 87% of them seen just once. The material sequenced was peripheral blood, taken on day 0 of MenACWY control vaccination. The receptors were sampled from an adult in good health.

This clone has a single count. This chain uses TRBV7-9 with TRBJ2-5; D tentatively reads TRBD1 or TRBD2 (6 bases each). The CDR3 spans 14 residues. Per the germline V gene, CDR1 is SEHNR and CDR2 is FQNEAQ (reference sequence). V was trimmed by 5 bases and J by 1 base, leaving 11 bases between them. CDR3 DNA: TGTGCCAGCAGCCCCGGGGGCATCCAAGAGACCCAGTACTTC. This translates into CASSPGGIQETQYF.

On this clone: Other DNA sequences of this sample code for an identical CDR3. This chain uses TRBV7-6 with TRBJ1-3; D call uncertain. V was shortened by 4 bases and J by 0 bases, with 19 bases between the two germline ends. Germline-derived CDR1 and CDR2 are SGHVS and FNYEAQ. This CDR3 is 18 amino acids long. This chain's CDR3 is CASSSPVGPQSSGNTIYF. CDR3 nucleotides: TGTGCCAGCAGCTCACCTGTCGGGCCACAGAGCTCTGGAAACACCATATATTTT.

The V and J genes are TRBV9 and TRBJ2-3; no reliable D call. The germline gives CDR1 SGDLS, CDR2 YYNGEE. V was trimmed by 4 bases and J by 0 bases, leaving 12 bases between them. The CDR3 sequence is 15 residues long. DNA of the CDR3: TGTGCCAGCAGCCCCTATTCTTCGAGCACAGATACGCAGTATTTT. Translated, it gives CASSPYSSSTDTQYF.

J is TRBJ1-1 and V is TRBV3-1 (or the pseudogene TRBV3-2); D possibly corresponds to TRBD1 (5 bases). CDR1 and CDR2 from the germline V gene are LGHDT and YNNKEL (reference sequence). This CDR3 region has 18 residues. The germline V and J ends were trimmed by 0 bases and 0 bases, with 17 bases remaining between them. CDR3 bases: TGTGCCAGCAGCCAAGATGGTCCGAGGGGCCAAATGAACACTGAAGCTTTCTTT. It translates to CASSQDGPRGQMNTEAFF.

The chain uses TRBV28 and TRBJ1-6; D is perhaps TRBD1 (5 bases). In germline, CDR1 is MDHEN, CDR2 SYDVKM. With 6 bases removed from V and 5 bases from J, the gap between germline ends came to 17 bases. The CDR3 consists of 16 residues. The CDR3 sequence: CASSPGVRGDNSPLHF. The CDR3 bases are TGTGCCAGCAGCCCTGGCGTCCGGGGGGATAATTCACCCCTCCACTTT.

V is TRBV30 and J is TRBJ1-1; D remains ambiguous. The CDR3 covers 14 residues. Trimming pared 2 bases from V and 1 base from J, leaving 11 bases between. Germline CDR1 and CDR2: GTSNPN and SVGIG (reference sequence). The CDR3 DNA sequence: TGTGCCTGGAGTCCGTTGCCCGAGAACACTGAAGCTTTCTTT. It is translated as CAWSPLPENTEAFF.

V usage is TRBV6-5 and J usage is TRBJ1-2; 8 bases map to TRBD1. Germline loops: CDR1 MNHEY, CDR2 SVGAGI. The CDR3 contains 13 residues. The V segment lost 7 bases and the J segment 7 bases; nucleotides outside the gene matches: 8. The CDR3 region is CASTLTGGAGYTF. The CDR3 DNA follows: TGTGCCAGCACCTTAACAGGGGGAGCTGGCTACACCTTC.

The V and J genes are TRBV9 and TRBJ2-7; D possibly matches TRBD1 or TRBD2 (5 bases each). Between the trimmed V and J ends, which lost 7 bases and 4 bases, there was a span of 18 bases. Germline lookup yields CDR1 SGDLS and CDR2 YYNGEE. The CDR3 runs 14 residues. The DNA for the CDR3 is TGTGCCAGCGGGCCGGGACGGCCTGTTTACGAGCAGTACTTC. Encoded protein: CASGPGRPVYEQYF.

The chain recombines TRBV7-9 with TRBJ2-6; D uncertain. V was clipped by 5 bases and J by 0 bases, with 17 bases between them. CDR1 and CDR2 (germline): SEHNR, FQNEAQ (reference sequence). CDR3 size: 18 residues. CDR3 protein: CASSPPRRESSGANVLTF. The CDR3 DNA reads TGTGCCAGCAGCCCTCCTCGCAGAGAAAGCTCTGGGGCCAACGTCCTGACTTTC.

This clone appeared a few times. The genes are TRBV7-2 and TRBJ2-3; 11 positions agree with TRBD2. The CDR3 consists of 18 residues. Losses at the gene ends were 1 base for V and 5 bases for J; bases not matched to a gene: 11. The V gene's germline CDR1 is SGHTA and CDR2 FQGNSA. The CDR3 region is CASSLGPGTSGWRDTQYF. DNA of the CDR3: TGTGCCAGCAGCTTAGGCCCGGGGACTAGCGGTTGGCGAGATACGCAGTATTTT. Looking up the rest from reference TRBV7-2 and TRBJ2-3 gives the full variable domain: GAGVSQSPSNKVTEKGKDVELRCDPISGHTALYWYRQSLGQGLEFLIYFQGNSAPDKSGLPSDRFSAERTGGSVSTLTIQRTQQEDSAVYLCASSLGPGTSGWRDTQYFGPGTRLTVL.

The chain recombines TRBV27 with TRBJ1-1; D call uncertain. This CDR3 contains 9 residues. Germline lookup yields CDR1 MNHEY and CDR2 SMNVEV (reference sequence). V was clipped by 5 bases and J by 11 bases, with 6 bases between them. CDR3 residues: CASSVNAFF. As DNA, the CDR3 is TGTGCCAGCAGTGTGAACGCTTTCTTT.

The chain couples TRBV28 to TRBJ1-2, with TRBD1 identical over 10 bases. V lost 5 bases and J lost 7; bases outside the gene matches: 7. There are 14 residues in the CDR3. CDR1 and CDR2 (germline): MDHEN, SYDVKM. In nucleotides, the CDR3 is TGTGCCAGCAGTCTCCTGGGACAGGGGATTGGCTACACCTTC. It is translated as CASSLLGQGIGYTF.

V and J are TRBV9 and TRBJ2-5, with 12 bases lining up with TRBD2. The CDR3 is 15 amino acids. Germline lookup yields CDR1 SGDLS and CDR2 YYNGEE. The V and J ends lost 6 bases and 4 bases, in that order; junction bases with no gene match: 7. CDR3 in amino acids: CASTPSGGVVETQYF. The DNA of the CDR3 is TGTGCCAGCACCCCTAGCGGGGGGGTGGTAGAGACCCAGTACTTC.

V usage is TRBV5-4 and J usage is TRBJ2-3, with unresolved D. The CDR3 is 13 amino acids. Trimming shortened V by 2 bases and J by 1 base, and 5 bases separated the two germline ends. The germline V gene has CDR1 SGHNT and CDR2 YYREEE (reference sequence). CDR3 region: CASSLSGTDTQYF. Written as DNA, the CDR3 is TGTGCCAGCAGCTTATCCGGCACAGATACGCAGTATTTT.

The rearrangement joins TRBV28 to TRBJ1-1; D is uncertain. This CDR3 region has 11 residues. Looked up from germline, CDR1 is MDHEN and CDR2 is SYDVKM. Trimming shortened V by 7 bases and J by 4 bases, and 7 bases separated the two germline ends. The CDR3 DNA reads TGTGCCAGCACCTTACTCACTGAAGCTTTCTTT. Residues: CASTLLTEAFF.